These T cell receptor beta chains were read from a single sample in a study of cytomegalovirus exposure and HLA in healthy donors. Repertoires were generated with immunoSEQ multiplex PCR, while TCRdb's copy carries only in-frame clones and drops some. The sample has nearly 200,000 clones, around 75% seen once. The sequenced sample was PBMCs. These receptors came from a male donor in good health and CMV-seropositive. Both conserved end residues are trimmed from each CDR3. Each record gives: CDR3 protein, CDR3 length, V gene.

CDR3 protein: ASSSGTGWSYEQY
CDR3 length: 13
V gene: TRBV5-1

CDR3 protein: ASSPGQLYNEQF
CDR3 length: 12
V gene: TRBV6-5

CDR3 protein: ASNRDGLSGNTIY
CDR3 length: 13
V gene: TRBV19

CDR3 protein: ASSEGGGRTDTQY
CDR3 length: 13
V gene: TRBV2

CDR3 protein: ASSGTSGADTQY
CDR3 length: 12
V gene: TRBV2

CDR3 protein: ASSLSVLAKNIQY
CDR3 length: 13
V gene: TRBV7-2

CDR3 protein: ASSRLAGERLEQF
CDR3 length: 13
V gene: TRBV27

CDR3 protein: ARLEGSNYGYT
CDR3 length: 11
V gene: TRBV30

CDR3 protein: ASSVTSGTSSYNEQF
CDR3 length: 15
V gene: TRBV9

CDR3 protein: ASSPGTILGNEQF
CDR3 length: 13
V gene: TRBV18

CDR3 protein: ASSFGRGEQY
CDR3 length: 10
V gene: TRBV7-9

CDR3 protein: ASSLDAGISSYEQY
CDR3 length: 14
V gene: TRBV7-9

CDR3 protein: ASSLGTAVNEQF
CDR3 length: 12
V gene: TRBV5-4

CDR3 protein: ASSEAGSALYEQY
CDR3 length: 13
V gene: TRBV19

CDR3 protein: ASSLGADYEQY
CDR3 length: 11
V gene: TRBV7-6

CDR3 protein: AWSLRGGDQPQH
CDR3 length: 12
V gene: TRBV30

CDR3 protein: AISPGFSNQPQH
CDR3 length: 12
V gene: TRBV10-3

CDR3 protein: ASSLAEGLAHNEQF
CDR3 length: 14
V gene: TRBV7-6

CDR3 protein: ASSTTGGLQPQH
CDR3 length: 12
V gene: TRBV27

CDR3 protein: ASSLDEGQLNYGYT
CDR3 length: 14
V gene: TRBV7-9

CDR3 protein: ASSPGTSSGETQY
CDR3 length: 13
V gene: TRBV5-6

CDR3 protein: ASSEDRALETQY
CDR3 length: 12
V gene: TRBV2

CDR3 protein: ASSVGGQGFDEQF
CDR3 length: 13
V gene: TRBV9

CDR3 protein: ASSKGRRNSPLH
CDR3 length: 12
V gene: TRBV7-9

CDR3 protein: ASSTGLAGVETQY
CDR3 length: 13
V gene: TRBV11-3

CDR3 protein: ASREGPYSNQPQH
CDR3 length: 13
V gene: TRBV19

CDR3 protein: ASSLGSQGVDTQY
CDR3 length: 13
V gene: TRBV5-4

CDR3 protein: ASSFRQVNTEAF
CDR3 length: 12
V gene: TRBV7-2

CDR3 protein: ASSWGQARSQGYEQY
CDR3 length: 15
V gene: TRBV7-6

CDR3 protein: SARPGTGTYEQY
CDR3 length: 12
V gene: TRBV29-1

CDR3 protein: ASSSGLAGVGEQY
CDR3 length: 13
V gene: TRBV5-6

CDR3 protein: ASSGETTVGEAF
CDR3 length: 12
V gene: TRBV9

CDR3 protein: ASSSSGWPNEKLF
CDR3 length: 13
V gene: TRBV7-9

CDR3 protein: SVEEGRVYGYT
CDR3 length: 11
V gene: TRBV29-1

CDR3 protein: ASGPTGGYGYT
CDR3 length: 11
V gene: TRBV27

CDR3 protein: ASSLPGGPNEQF
CDR3 length: 12
V gene: TRBV7-6

CDR3 protein: AWRGDRGLLNTEAF
CDR3 length: 14
V gene: TRBV30

CDR3 protein: ASSPRGGVTYEQY
CDR3 length: 13
V gene: TRBV18

CDR3 protein: AWGGFLSYNEQF
CDR3 length: 12
V gene: TRBV30

CDR3 protein: ASSQTASGGPGTQY
CDR3 length: 14
V gene: TRBV13

CDR3 protein: ASSSGQGSAYGYT
CDR3 length: 13
V gene: TRBV7-2

CDR3 protein: ASRPAEGKNTEAF
CDR3 length: 13
V gene: TRBV6-4

CDR3 protein: ASSPPTVFTEAF
CDR3 length: 12
V gene: TRBV9

CDR3 protein: ASSLGLAGGWNEQF
CDR3 length: 14
V gene: TRBV11-2

CDR3 protein: ASSPRGRGAQETQY
CDR3 length: 14
V gene: TRBV4-3

CDR3 protein: ASSDSGGEQF
CDR3 length: 10
V gene: TRBV6-1

CDR3 protein: ASSRQGAVGYT
CDR3 length: 11
V gene: TRBV2

CDR3 protein: ASSGRSRDRAT
CDR3 length: 11
V gene: TRBV9

CDR3 protein: ASSGGTTEPAYNSPLH
CDR3 length: 16
V gene: TRBV27

CDR3 protein: ASSDFLSGNTIY
CDR3 length: 12
V gene: TRBV9

CDR3 protein: ASSPPGGNLAYGYT
CDR3 length: 14
V gene: TRBV7-2

CDR3 protein: ATSRLGGGRSNEQF
CDR3 length: 14
V gene: TRBV15

CDR3 protein: ASSGGGYNEQF
CDR3 length: 11
V gene: TRBV7-2

CDR3 protein: ASSAMGAANTGELF
CDR3 length: 14
V gene: TRBV9